This TCR beta chain was obtained from a study of somatic mutations in cytotoxic T cells in rheumatoid arthritis. Only in-frame clones appear in the TCRdb table, and some are missing; sequencing was by immunoSEQ multiplex PCR. The data hold 15,000 or so clones, with 72% observed a single time. Study outcomes and limitations: Measured CD8+ T-cell clonality, a value compared between rheumatoid arthritis patients and age-matched healthy controls, did not differ significantly. The largest CD8+ clone made up over 20% of CD8+ cells in about an eighth of the 65 patients.

About this clone itself: The target antigen is unknown.

This clonotype originated in an adult with rheumatoid arthritis. Sequenced sample: CD8+ T cells sorted from blood.

CDR3 DNA: TGTGCCAGCAGCCTACAGGGGGCTAGTGATGGCTACACCTTC. This encodes CASSLQGASDGYTF. The V and J genes are TRBV5-4 and TRBJ1-2; 9 nucleotides match TRBD1. Trimming cost V 4 bases and J 6 bases; bases outside gene matches: 7. The germline gives CDR1 SGHNT, CDR2 YYREEE (reference sequence). The CDR3 runs 14 residues.